This TCR beta chain was sequenced in a study of cytomegalovirus exposure and HLA in healthy donors. Overall study findings and caveats: A list of around 160 TCR beta chains associated with cytomegalovirus was given.

Concerning this clone: What it binds is unknown.

TCRdb's copy holds only in-frame clones and misses some; the assay was immunoSEQ multiplex PCR. This sample yields some 78,000 clones, of which about 96% are seen a single time; roughly 1.5% belongs to the top ten. The clonotype was recovered from a man in his late teens or twenties in good health and CMV-seropositive. The sequenced material came from PBMCs.

CDR3 DNA: TGTGCCAGTAGGACTAGCAGGACAGGGAATGAAAAACTGTTTTTT. This codes for CASRTSRTGNEKLFF. The V and J genes are TRBV19 and TRBJ1-4; 8 bases are a match to TRBD1. CDR3 length: 15 residues. V gave up 6 bases and J gave up 5 bases; unmatched junction bases: 8. Germline V gene sequence: CDR1 LNHDA, CDR2 SQIVND (reference sequence).